Each of the 32 T cell receptor beta chains below was sequenced from the same sample in a study of CD8+ T cells in alopecia areata. RNA was extracted and reverse transcribed into cDNA as the sequencing template. Generated by immunoSEQ multiplex PCR, the TCRdb table keeps only in-frame clones and is missing some. The sample consists of approximately 210,000 clones, approximately 72% of them appearing once. Treatment noted: oral pan-JAK inhibitor, 5-10 mg twice daily. Sequenced material: CD4+ T cells sorted from blood, taken at week 44, from a patient treated with tofacitinib. The source of these receptors is a human donor with alopecia areata.

V is TRBV29-1 and J is TRBJ1-2, with unresolved D. V gave up 7 bases and J gave up 3 bases, with 3 bases separating them. The CDR3 extends over 9 amino acids. Germline CDR1 and CDR2: SQVTM and ANQGSEA. The CDR3 here is CSGDYGYTF. The CDR3 DNA reads as TGCAGCGGCGACTATGGCTACACCTTC.

In its sample, this clone was seen a few times. The rearrangement links TRBV30 to TRBJ2-3; TRBD1 matches 11 bases. CDR3 length: 16 amino acids. CDR1 is GTSNPN, CDR2 SVGIG, per germline (reference sequence). The V and J ends lost 2 bases and 2 bases, in that order; junction bases with no gene match: 6. DNA of the CDR3: TGTGCCTGGAGTTTATGGACAGGGGGCATCACAGATACGCAGTATTTT. Its protein is CAWSLWTGGITDTQYF.

This clone was seen more than once but under ten times. The chain is built from TRBV29-1 and TRBJ2-1, with 12 bases identical to TRBD2. The V and J ends lost 4 bases and 6 bases, in that order; junction bases with no gene match: 4. Germline V gives CDR1 SQVTM, CDR2 ANQGSEA. This CDR3 contains 14 residues. The CDR3 protein is CSVGGLAGLNEQFF. Written as DNA, the CDR3 is TGCAGCGTTGGCGGACTAGCGGGGCTCAATGAGCAGTTCTTC.

The DNA for the CDR3 is TGCAGCGTTGCGACGGGGGCCCTCACAGATACGCAGTATTTT. It translates to CSVATGALTDTQYF. The chain joins TRBV29-1 to TRBJ2-3; D tentatively fits TRBD1 or TRBD2 (6 bases each). Germline V lookup: CDR1 SQVTM, CDR2 ANQGSEA. The CDR3 totals 14 residues. V lost 4 bases and J 2 bases, leaving 13 bases between the germline ends.

The J gene is TRBJ2-3, the V gene TRBV29-1, with D hard to call. The CDR3 totals 14 residues. Germline values: CDR1 SQVTM, CDR2 ANQGSEA. V shed 5 bases and J shed 3 bases, with 15 bases lying between them. The CDR3 region is CSVKIPPGTDTQYF. CDR3 DNA sequence: TGCAGCGTTAAGATTCCCCCCGGGACAGATACGCAGTATTTT.

In its sample, this clone was seen a few times. The chain recombines TRBV18 with TRBJ2-3, with unresolved D. This CDR3 spans 13 amino acids. Germline CDR1 is KGHSH and CDR2 is LQKENI. Trimming removed 6 bases from V and 5 bases from J, with 12 bases in between. The CDR3: CASSGSAGDTQYF. The CDR3 region has the DNA TGTGCCAGCTCTGGCTCAGCTGGAGATACGCAGTATTTT. Complete variable domain (other parts from reference TRBV18 and TRBJ2-3): NAGVMQNPRHLVRRRGQEARLRCSPMKGHSHVYWYRQLPEEGLKFMVYLQKENIIDESGMPKERFSAEFPKEGPSILRIQQVVRGDSAAYFCASSGSAGDTQYFGPGTRLTVL.

This clone turned up a few times. The genes are TRBV2 and TRBJ2-5; 9 bases line up with TRBD2. The CDR3 loop spans 16 amino acids. V trimming: 2 bases; J trimming: 3 bases; junction bases outside the gene matches: 7. The germline V gene has CDR1 SNHLY and CDR2 FYNNEI. CDR3 sequence: CASSELAGLGKETQYF. The CDR3 coding sequence is TGTGCCAGCAGTGAACTAGCGGGGCTCGGGAAAGAGACCCAGTACTTC. Looking up the rest from reference TRBV2 and TRBJ2-5 gives the full variable domain: EPEVTQTPSHQVTQMGQEVILRCVPISNHLYFYWYRQILGQKVEFLVSFYNNEISEKSEIFDDQFSVERPDGSNFTLKIRSTKLEDSAMYFCASSELAGLGKETQYFGPGTRLLVL.

This clone was seen just once. The rearrangement uses TRBV11-3 and TRBJ2-7; 10 nucleotides agree with TRBD1. The CDR3 spans 14 residues. Per germline, CDR1 SGHNT and CDR2 YENEEA. V shed 6 bases and J 5 bases; nucleotides not matched to a gene: 7. The CDR3 reads CASREGQGKNEQYF. In nucleotides, the CDR3 is TGTGCCAGCAGGGAGGGACAGGGGAAGAACGAGCAGTACTTC.

In its sample, this clone was seen a few times. This chain uses TRBV29-1 with TRBJ2-3, with unresolved D. The CDR3 length is 12 residues. Germline V gene sequence: CDR1 SQVTM, CDR2 ANQGSEA. V was shortened by 7 bases and J by 0 bases, with 8 bases between the two germline ends. The CDR3 nucleotides read TGCAGCGGCGCTAGGAGCACAGATACGCAGTATTTT. Translating gives CSGARSTDTQYF.

This chain uses TRBV7-8 with TRBJ1-1; 7 positions match TRBD1. Germline values: CDR1 SGHVS, CDR2 FQNEAQ. The V and J ends lost 3 bases and 4 bases, in that order; junction bases with no gene match: 5. The CDR3 contains 14 residues. CDR3 sequence (DNA): TGTGCCAGCAGCTTTACGACAGGGTCCACTGAAGCTTTCTTT. Residues: CASSFTTGSTEAFF.

The chain combines TRBV29-1 with TRBJ2-3, with 9 bases aligning to TRBD1. This CDR3 contains 13 residues. The J segment lost 5 bases and the V segment lost 7 bases, leaving 7 bases of the junction unmatched. In germline, CDR1 is SQVTM, CDR2 ANQGSEA. Here the CDR3 DNA reads TGCAGCGCTGGACAGGGGCGAGGAGATACGCAGTATTTT. This sequence encodes CSAGQGRGDTQYF.

This rearrangement joins TRBV15 to TRBJ1-5; tentatively, D is TRBD1 (5 bases). The V gene's germline CDR1 is LNHNV and CDR2 YYDKDF (reference sequence). The CDR3 is 14 residues long. The V end was cut by 5 bases, the J end by 0 bases, with 8 bases between. This chain's CDR3 is CATSWTHSNQPQHF. CDR3 nucleotide sequence: TGTGCCACCAGCTGGACACATAGCAATCAGCCCCAGCATTTT.

This clone has only a few counts. The chain links TRBV4-3 to TRBJ2-1; possibly TRBD2 for D (6 bases). The germline V gene encodes CDR1 LGHNA and CDR2 YSLEER. The V gene lost 4 bases and the J gene lost 6 bases, with 13 bases spanning the gap. This CDR3 comprises 14 residues. CDR3 DNA sequence: TGCGCCAGCAGCCGGGATACTAGCACCAATGAGCAGTTCTTC. This translates into CASSRDTSTNEQFF.

This chain links TRBV2 with TRBJ2-7, with no clear D. Trimming left V 2 bases short and J 4 bases short, with 15 bases between. Germline CDR1 reads SNHLY; CDR2 reads FYNNEI. CDR3 length: 15 amino acids. The CDR3 sequence is CASSESKGVPYEQYF. DNA for the CDR3: TGTGCCAGCAGTGAAAGTAAAGGCGTTCCGTACGAGCAGTACTTC.

In its sample, this clone was seen once. The chain recombines TRBV29-1 with TRBJ1-1; the D is unclear. This CDR3 contains 14 residues. Germline lookup yields CDR1 SQVTM and CDR2 ANQGSEA. V gave up 5 bases and J gave up 3 bases, with 16 bases separating them. CDR3 sequence reads: CSVPAGVGDTEAFF. For the CDR3, the DNA is TGCAGCGTTCCTGCTGGGGTTGGGGACACTGAAGCTTTCTTT.

The genes are TRBV30 and TRBJ1-1; no clear D gene. The germline V gene encodes CDR1 GTSNPN and CDR2 SVGIG (reference sequence). The CDR3 consists of 11 residues. V lost 8 bases, J lost 6 bases, and 13 bases lay in between. In DNA form, the CDR3 reads TGTGCCGGGGTGGCAGGCGCTGAAGCTTTCTTT. Translated: CAGVAGAEAFF.

With regard to this clone: Other DNA sequences within the sample encode an identical CDR3. This chain uses TRBV30 with TRBJ2-7; D may be TRBD1 (6 bases). The CDR3 covers 11 residues. Germline V gene lookup returns CDR1 GTSNPN and CDR2 SVGIG (reference sequence). Trimming removed 0 bases at V and 6 bases at J, with 6 bases between. Written as DNA, the CDR3 is TGTGCCTGGAGTGTAGGGGGCGAGCAGTACTTC. Protein product: CAWSVGGEQYF.

This chain links TRBV10-3 with TRBJ1-2; D unresolved. The CDR3 is 11 amino acids. Germline V gene data show CDR1 as ENHRY and CDR2 as SYGVKD. The V and J ends lost 8 bases and 5 bases respectively, with 9 bases between them. The chain's CDR3 is CAISATYGYTF. CDR3 DNA: TGTGCCATCTCGGCCACATATGGCTACACCTTC.

V gene TRBV4-2 combines with J gene TRBJ1-4; D is ambiguous. The CDR3 is made up of 15 amino acids. Germline-derived CDR1 and CDR2 are LGHNA and YNFKEQ. Trimming removed 3 bases at V and 7 bases at J, with 15 bases between. CDR3 sequence (DNA): TGTGCCAGCAGCCAGCCCGGGCCCGAGGGTGAAAAACTGTTTTTT. Its translation: CASSQPGPEGEKLFF.

V usage is TRBV7-3 and J usage is TRBJ2-7; the match to TRBD1 covers 7 bases. V lost 2 bases to trimming and J lost 2 bases; unmatched junction nucleotides: 3. The CDR3 consists of 14 residues. Germline V gives CDR1 SGHTA, CDR2 FQGTGA. CDR3 protein: CASSLGTATYEQYF. CDR3 DNA sequence: TGTGCCAGCAGCTTAGGGACAGCCACCTACGAGCAGTACTTC.

This clone was detected only once. This chain uses TRBV29-1 with TRBJ1-5; 9 nucleotides match TRBD1. The CDR3 has 16 residues. The germline gives CDR1 SQVTM, CDR2 ANQGSEA. Losses at the gene ends were 4 bases for V and 1 base for J; bases not matched to a gene: 8. CDR3 coding DNA: TGCAGCGTTGGTACAGGGGGCGGAGGCAGCAATCAGCCCCAGCATTTT. It is translated as CSVGTGGGGSNQPQHF.

The CDR3 here is CSVGPRQSNEQFF. For the CDR3, the DNA is TGCAGCGTAGGACCGCGACAGAGCAATGAGCAGTTCTTC. The chain combines TRBV29-1 with TRBJ2-1, with a weak D call TRBD1 (5 bases). CDR3 size: 13 residues. The ends were cut back, 6 bases at V and 6 bases at J, with 15 bases in the middle. CDR1 and CDR2 from the germline V gene are SQVTM and ANQGSEA.

This clone was detected only a few times. This chain joins TRBV4-1 and TRBJ1-5, with 9 nucleotides matching TRBD1. With 0 bases clipped from V and 4 bases from J, the junction kept 7 bases outside the gene matches. The V gene's germline CDR1 is MGHRA and CDR2 YSYEKL. This CDR3 spans 17 amino acids. CDR3 in amino acids: CASSQDTGGDPNQPQHF. For the CDR3, the DNA is TGCGCCAGCAGCCAAGATACAGGGGGCGACCCTAATCAGCCCCAGCATTTT.

The V and J genes are TRBV30 and TRBJ2-3; 8 bases agree with TRBD1. This CDR3 is built from 14 residues. CDR1 is GTSNPN, CDR2 SVGIG, per germline (reference sequence). V shed 6 bases, J shed 3 bases, and the junction held 8 bases outside the gene matches. The CDR3 protein is CACSRTGSTDTQYF. The CDR3 coding sequence is TGTGCCTGTTCACGGACAGGGTCGACAGATACGCAGTATTTT.

This clone was seen repeatedly, ten times or more. V is TRBV29-1 and J is TRBJ2-1; 12 nucleotides line up with TRBD2. Germline V lookup: CDR1 SQVTM, CDR2 ANQGSEA. With 6 bases clipped from V and 4 bases from J, the junction kept 10 bases outside the gene matches. CDR3 size: 16 residues. CDR3 nucleotide sequence: TGCAGCGTGGAGGGGACTAGCGGGCCCCTATACAATGAGCAGTTCTTC. Protein sequence: CSVEGTSGPLYNEQFF.

To note about this clone: A read error may produce the germline difference seen at one junction end. This chain links TRBV15 with TRBJ1-4, with TRBD1 as a possible D gene (6 bases). The CDR3 length is 13 residues. The V gene's germline CDR1 is LNHNV and CDR2 YYDKDF (reference sequence). CDR3 protein: CATSRGPERQAEF. The CDR3 nucleotides are TGTGCCACCAGCAGGGGCCCTGAGAGACAGGCCGAATTT.

This clone showed up many times. The genes are TRBV5-8 and TRBJ2-4; 9 bases agree with TRBD1. Per germline, CDR1 SGHTS and CDR2 YDEGEE. V lost 3 bases and J lost 7; bases outside the gene matches: 8. The CDR3 has 15 amino acids. CDR3 sequence reads: CASSSDRGELNIQYF. CDR3 nucleotide sequence: TGTGCCAGCAGCTCCGACAGGGGGGAATTGAACATTCAGTACTTC.

The rearrangement uses TRBV9 and TRBJ2-3; D may be TRBD1 (6 bases). The CDR3 is 15 amino acids. Trimming took 2 bases from V and 0 from J, leaving 10 bases between them. CDR1 is SGDLS, CDR2 YYNGEE, per germline. CDR3 sequence: CASSVWTASTDTQYF. DNA of the CDR3: TGTGCCAGCAGCGTTTGGACAGCTAGCACAGATACGCAGTATTTT.

For this clone: Other DNA sequences within the sample encode an identical CDR3. The V call is TRBV29-1, the J call TRBJ1-2, with D unclear. The CDR3 length is 9 residues. The V gene's germline CDR1 is SQVTM and CDR2 ANQGSEA. Trimming pared 5 bases from V and 8 bases from J, leaving 6 bases between. The CDR3 coding sequence is TGCAGCGTTCTGGACGGCTACACCTTC. It specifies CSVLDGYTF.

This chain joins TRBV28 and TRBJ1-6; no clear D gene. The V end was cut by 8 bases, the J end by 10 bases, with 18 bases between. CDR3 length: 14 amino acids. In germline, CDR1 is MDHEN, CDR2 SYDVKM. The CDR3 region is CASYLSSIGSPLHF. CDR3 coding DNA: TGTGCCAGCTATCTAAGTTCTATTGGATCACCCCTCCACTTT.

The chain employs TRBV6-5 and TRBJ2-7; D may be TRBD2 (6 bases). Germline assignment: CDR1 MNHEY and CDR2 SVGAGI. The CDR3 length is 13 residues. Between the trimmed V and J ends, which lost 0 bases and 3 bases, there was a span of 6 bases. The CDR3 loop reads CASSYSEGYEQYF. The CDR3 DNA reads TGTGCCAGCAGTTACTCGGAGGGCTACGAGCAGTACTTC.

The V and J genes are TRBV11-2 and TRBJ2-1; 7 positions agree with TRBD2. Germline-derived CDR1 and CDR2 are SGHAT and FQNNGV. V shed 5 bases and J 6 bases; nucleotides not matched to a gene: 1. The CDR3 runs to 12 residues. For the CDR3, the DNA is TGTGCCAGCAGCCGGACTAGCAATGAGCAGTTCTTC. As protein: CASSRTSNEQFF.